A selection of T cell receptor beta chains follows, all from one sample in a study of cytomegalovirus exposure and HLA in healthy donors. Here immunoSEQ multiplex PCR was the method, and the copy in TCRdb shows in-frame clones only, minus some. The sample records around 150,000 clones, about 85% being singletons. Specimen: PBMCs. Receptor source: a man aged 18 to 29 in good health and CMV-seropositive. Both conserved end residues are part of each CDR3. Each record gives: J gene, V gene, clone size, CDR3 length, D gene, CDR3 DNA, CDR3 protein. The D gene is left open where the match is weak. Clone sizes are given selectively: once, few, many, or a class where the clone is expanded.

J gene: TRBJ1-2; V gene: TRBV6-5; clone size: .; CDR3 length: 14; D gene: .; CDR3 DNA: TGTGCCAGCAGTTACTCCCCGTTGGGAGGAGGCTACACCTTC; CDR3 protein: CASSYSPLGGGYTF
J gene: TRBJ1-2; V gene: TRBV18; clone size: .; CDR3 length: 15; D gene: TRBD1; CDR3 DNA: TGTGCCAGCTCACGAAACCCGGGACAGGGTTCAACCGGCACCTTC; CDR3 protein: CASSRNPGQGSTGTF
J gene: TRBJ1-2; V gene: TRBV10-3; clone size: .; CDR3 length: 16; D gene: .; CDR3 DNA: TGTGCCATCAGTGGGGGACAAAGATTAAATAACTATGGCTACACCTTC; CDR3 protein: CAISGGQRLNNYGYTF
J gene: TRBJ1-1; V gene: TRBV7-9; clone size: .; CDR3 length: 15; D gene: TRBD1; CDR3 DNA: TGTGCCAGCAGCTTAGCGACAGGGATGAACACTGAAGCTTTCTTT; CDR3 protein: CASSLATGMNTEAFF
J gene: TRBJ2-2; V gene: TRBV4-1; clone size: .; CDR3 length: 16; D gene: TRBD2; CDR3 DNA: TGCGCCAGCAGCCAAGCTGACGGACTAGCGGGGGGGGAGCTGTTTTTT; CDR3 protein: CASSQADGLAGGELFF
J gene: TRBJ2-3; V gene: TRBV5-4; clone size: medium-sized; CDR3 length: 18; D gene: .; CDR3 DNA: TGTGCCAGCAGCGCGGACATGGGGTTTTCGGGTCCCACAGATACGCAGTATTTT; CDR3 protein: CASSADMGFSGPTDTQYF
J gene: TRBJ1-6; V gene: TRBV7-8; clone size: few; CDR3 length: 17; D gene: .; CDR3 DNA: TGTGCCAGCAGCTTAGTATCTGCAGGGCTTTATAATTCACCCCTCCACTTT; CDR3 protein: CASSLVSAGLYNSPLHF
J gene: TRBJ1-2; V gene: TRBV2; clone size: .; CDR3 length: 15; D gene: .; CDR3 DNA: TGTGCCAGCAGTGTTCTAAAACCAGGTTTCTATGGCTACACCTTC; CDR3 protein: CASSVLKPGFYGYTF
J gene: TRBJ2-3; V gene: TRBV19; clone size: once; CDR3 length: 14; D gene: .; CDR3 DNA: TGTGCCAGTAGTACCCCGTTCCGCACAGATACGCAGTATTTT; CDR3 protein: CASSTPFRTDTQYF
J gene: TRBJ1-2; V gene: TRBV14; clone size: .; CDR3 length: 13; D gene: .; CDR3 DNA: TGTGCCAGCAGCCAAGGTCTCTCCTATGGCTACACCTTC; CDR3 protein: CASSQGLSYGYTF
J gene: TRBJ2-4; V gene: TRBV18; clone size: once; CDR3 length: 20; D gene: TRBD1; CDR3 DNA: TGTGCCAGCTCACCTGGATCTCTTGACAGGGTGGCACTAGCCAAAAACATTCAGTACTTC; CDR3 protein: CASSPGSLDRVALAKNIQYF
J gene: TRBJ2-1; V gene: TRBV5-1; clone size: .; CDR3 length: 19; D gene: .; CDR3 DNA: TGCGCCAGCAGCGCTAAAGGCCAGGACTTACTTAGCTCCTACAATGAGCAGTTCTTC; CDR3 protein: CASSAKGQDLLSSYNEQFF
J gene: TRBJ1-3; V gene: TRBV19; clone size: .; CDR3 length: 16; D gene: TRBD1; CDR3 DNA: TGTGCCAGTAATTCTGGACAGGGGGCAATCGGCGGCGCCATATATTTT; CDR3 protein: CASNSGQGAIGGAIYF
J gene: TRBJ1-4; V gene: TRBV7-6; clone size: few; CDR3 length: 14; D gene: TRBD1; CDR3 DNA: TGTGCCAGCAGCTCCAGGGGGCTAGATGAAAAACTGTTTTTT; CDR3 protein: CASSSRGLDEKLFF
J gene: TRBJ2-7; V gene: TRBV27; clone size: few; CDR3 length: 15; D gene: TRBD2; CDR3 DNA: TGTGCCAGCAGTTCGCCGACTAGCGGGGGTTACGAGCAGTACTTC; CDR3 protein: CASSSPTSGGYEQYF
J gene: TRBJ1-6; V gene: TRBV7-2; clone size: .; CDR3 length: 13; D gene: .; CDR3 DNA: TGTGCCAGCTTGCCGGGGGTAGGATCACCCCTCCACTTT; CDR3 protein: CASLPGVGSPLHF
J gene: TRBJ2-6; V gene: TRBV7-3; clone size: .; CDR3 length: 14; D gene: .; CDR3 DNA: TGTGCCAGCAGCTTAACTTCTGGGGCCAACGGCCTGACTTTC; CDR3 protein: CASSLTSGANGLTF
J gene: TRBJ1-4; V gene: TRBV18; clone size: .; CDR3 length: 15; D gene: TRBD1; CDR3 DNA: TGTGCCAGCTCACCTTCGACAGGGAGGAATGAAAAACTGTTTTTT; CDR3 protein: CASSPSTGRNEKLFF
J gene: TRBJ2-7; V gene: TRBV5-4; clone size: .; CDR3 length: 14; D gene: .; CDR3 DNA: TGTGCCAGCAGCTCCGAACTGAGCTCCTACGAGCAGTACTTC; CDR3 protein: CASSSELSSYEQYF
J gene: TRBJ1-2; V gene: TRBV7-2; clone size: .; CDR3 length: 13; D gene: .; CDR3 DNA: TGTGCCAGCAGCCCCCAGGCCTCATATGGCTACACCTTC; CDR3 protein: CASSPQASYGYTF
J gene: TRBJ2-7; V gene: TRBV29-1; clone size: .; CDR3 length: 13; D gene: .; CDR3 DNA: TGCAGCGTAAAAAAGACAGGATCCTACGAGCAGTACTTC; CDR3 protein: CSVKKTGSYEQYF
J gene: TRBJ1-2; V gene: TRBV4-1; clone size: few; CDR3 length: 14; D gene: .; CDR3 DNA: TGCGCCAGCAGCCAAGTTTCGGGGTTCTATGGCTACACCTTC; CDR3 protein: CASSQVSGFYGYTF
J gene: TRBJ1-1; V gene: TRBV7-2; clone size: .; CDR3 length: 15; D gene: TRBD1; CDR3 DNA: TGTGCCAGCAGCCGAGGACAGGGAGAGATAACTGAAGCTTTCTTT; CDR3 protein: CASSRGQGEITEAFF
J gene: TRBJ1-3; V gene: TRBV30; clone size: .; CDR3 length: 12; D gene: TRBD1; CDR3 DNA: TGTGCCTGGGGGACAGGTGGAAACACCATATATTTT; CDR3 protein: CAWGTGGNTIYF
J gene: TRBJ1-1; V gene: TRBV7-2; clone size: .; CDR3 length: 13; D gene: .; CDR3 DNA: TGTGCCAGCAGCCAGGACAAGGGGTTCGTCGCTTTCTTT; CDR3 protein: CASSQDKGFVAFF
J gene: TRBJ2-7; V gene: TRBV6-1; clone size: .; CDR3 length: 13; D gene: .; CDR3 DNA: TGTGCCAGCAGTGACAGGGTGTCCTACGAGCAGTACTTC; CDR3 protein: CASSDRVSYEQYF
J gene: TRBJ1-2; V gene: TRBV19; clone size: .; CDR3 length: 13; D gene: TRBD1; CDR3 DNA: TGTGCCAGTAGTAAACAGGGGAACTATGGCTACACCTTC; CDR3 protein: CASSKQGNYGYTF
J gene: TRBJ2-1; V gene: TRBV5-1; clone size: few; CDR3 length: 15; D gene: .; CDR3 DNA: TGCGCCAGCAGCTTGGCCGTCCCGGGGTACAATGAGCAGTTCTTC; CDR3 protein: CASSLAVPGYNEQFF
J gene: TRBJ2-7; V gene: TRBV10-3; clone size: few; CDR3 length: 17; D gene: .; CDR3 DNA: TGTGCCATCAGTGAGTCGGGTAGACAGATGGGGAACTACGAGCAGTACTTC; CDR3 protein: CAISESGRQMGNYEQYF
J gene: TRBJ1-1; V gene: TRBV7-9; clone size: once; CDR3 length: 15; D gene: .; CDR3 DNA: TGTGCCAGCAGCTTAGCGTGGGCCCAGAACACTGAAGCTTTCTTT; CDR3 protein: CASSLAWAQNTEAFF
J gene: TRBJ2-2; V gene: TRBV11-2; clone size: .; CDR3 length: 17; D gene: .; CDR3 DNA: TGTGCCAGCAGCTTAGAAGGGGCCCGAGCGCGCACCGGGGAGCTGTTTTTT; CDR3 protein: CASSLEGARARTGELFF
J gene: TRBJ1-2; V gene: TRBV6-6; clone size: .; CDR3 length: 14; D gene: TRBD1; CDR3 DNA: TGTGCCAGCACTAGTCTGGGGACAGCGTCCGGCTACACCTTC; CDR3 protein: CASTSLGTASGYTF
J gene: TRBJ2-1; V gene: TRBV19; clone size: .; CDR3 length: 16; D gene: .; CDR3 DNA: TGTGCCAGTAGCTTACAGGGATCCCCTAACTACAATGAGCAGTTCTTC; CDR3 protein: CASSLQGSPNYNEQFF
J gene: TRBJ2-6; V gene: TRBV7-3; clone size: .; CDR3 length: 16; D gene: .; CDR3 DNA: TGTGCCAGCAGCTCCCCTGAGGGCCCTGGGGCCAACGTCCTGACTTTC; CDR3 protein: CASSSPEGPGANVLTF
J gene: TRBJ2-3; V gene: TRBV29-1; clone size: .; CDR3 length: 13; D gene: TRBD1; CDR3 DNA: TGCAGCGCCCTGACAGGGATAGCGGATACGCAGTATTTT; CDR3 protein: CSALTGIADTQYF
J gene: TRBJ1-2; V gene: TRBV7-2; clone size: .; CDR3 length: 15; D gene: TRBD1; CDR3 DNA: TGTGCCAGCAGCTTAGCGCAGGGGGGCCAAGATGGCTACACCTTC; CDR3 protein: CASSLAQGGQDGYTF
J gene: TRBJ1-2; V gene: TRBV18; clone size: .; CDR3 length: 14; D gene: TRBD1; CDR3 DNA: TGTGCCAGCTCACGGGGACAGGGCAACTATGGCTACACCTTC; CDR3 protein: CASSRGQGNYGYTF
J gene: TRBJ2-5; V gene: TRBV18; clone size: .; CDR3 length: 19; D gene: TRBD1; CDR3 DNA: TGTGCCAGCTCACCAACTTCTCGACAAGACAGGGGTTTGAGAGAGACCCAGTACTTC; CDR3 protein: CASSPTSRQDRGLRETQYF
J gene: TRBJ1-2; V gene: TRBV2; clone size: few; CDR3 length: 17; D gene: .; CDR3 DNA: TGTGCCAGCAGTGAATCGCCAGTGAGGACACCGCGGAGTGGCTACACCTTC; CDR3 protein: CASSESPVRTPRSGYTF
J gene: TRBJ1-4; V gene: TRBV7-9; clone size: .; CDR3 length: 14; D gene: .; CDR3 DNA: TGTGCCAGCAGCTCCACAGGGACTAATGAAAAACTGTTTTTT; CDR3 protein: CASSSTGTNEKLFF
J gene: TRBJ2-1; V gene: TRBV2; clone size: .; CDR3 length: 15; D gene: TRBD2; CDR3 DNA: TGTGCCAGCAGGGATAGCGGGGGGGCCCTCAATGAGCAGTTCTTC; CDR3 protein: CASRDSGGALNEQFF
J gene: TRBJ1-6; V gene: TRBV5-1; clone size: .; CDR3 length: 11; D gene: TRBD1; CDR3 DNA: TGCGCCAGCAGCGGGACAGGCCTCCTCTACTTT; CDR3 protein: CASSGTGLLYF
J gene: TRBJ1-2; V gene: TRBV6-5; clone size: .; CDR3 length: 14; D gene: .; CDR3 DNA: TGTGCCAGCAACCCCAGGGGAGCTAACTATGGCTACACCTTC; CDR3 protein: CASNPRGANYGYTF
J gene: TRBJ2-1; V gene: TRBV6-6; clone size: .; CDR3 length: 15; D gene: TRBD2; CDR3 DNA: TGTGCCAGCAGACGACTAGCGGGGGGATACAATGAGCAGTTCTTC; CDR3 protein: CASRRLAGGYNEQFF
J gene: TRBJ2-4; V gene: TRBV6-1; clone size: .; CDR3 length: 16; D gene: TRBD1; CDR3 DNA: TGTGCCAGCAGTGCGACGACAGGGGAAGCCAAAAACATTCAGTACTTC; CDR3 protein: CASSATTGEAKNIQYF
J gene: TRBJ2-7; V gene: TRBV5-6; clone size: .; CDR3 length: 15; D gene: TRBD2; CDR3 DNA: TGTGCCAGCAGTTTGGTCAGCGGGGGCTCCTACGAGCAGTACTTC; CDR3 protein: CASSLVSGGSYEQYF
J gene: TRBJ2-7; V gene: TRBV2; clone size: .; CDR3 length: 12; D gene: .; CDR3 DNA: TGTGCCAGCGACAATCAGTTCTACGAGCAGTACTTC; CDR3 protein: CASDNQFYEQYF
J gene: TRBJ2-3; V gene: TRBV7-2; clone size: .; CDR3 length: 16; D gene: TRBD2; CDR3 DNA: TGTGCCAGCAGCTCCGAACGTGGACCCACGGGGGGTACGCAGTATTTT; CDR3 protein: CASSSERGPTGGTQYF
J gene: TRBJ2-1; V gene: TRBV2; clone size: .; CDR3 length: 17; D gene: TRBD2; CDR3 DNA: TGTGCCAGCACCAACGTGCGACTAGCGGGGGGGCCGGGTGAGCAGTTCTTC; CDR3 protein: CASTNVRLAGGPGEQFF
J gene: TRBJ2-2; V gene: TRBV7-2; clone size: .; CDR3 length: 15; D gene: .; CDR3 DNA: TGTGCCAGCAGCTCCTCAGGACATAACACCGGGGAGCTGTTTTTT; CDR3 protein: CASSSSGHNTGELFF
J gene: TRBJ2-2; V gene: TRBV4-3; clone size: .; CDR3 length: 15; D gene: .; CDR3 DNA: TGCGCCAGCAGCGCCGATCAGGGTAACACCGGGGAGCTGTTTTTT; CDR3 protein: CASSADQGNTGELFF
J gene: TRBJ2-5; V gene: TRBV27; clone size: .; CDR3 length: 15; D gene: TRBD2; CDR3 DNA: TGTGCCAGCAGTTTACTCCGGGGGGGCCAAGAGACCCAGTACTTC; CDR3 protein: CASSLLRGGQETQYF
J gene: TRBJ2-1; V gene: TRBV7-6; clone size: few; CDR3 length: 15; D gene: TRBD2; CDR3 DNA: TGTGCCAGCAGCTTTTGGCAGGGGACTAGCGGTGAGCAGTTCTTC; CDR3 protein: CASSFWQGTSGEQFF
J gene: TRBJ1-1; V gene: TRBV10-3; clone size: .; CDR3 length: 13; D gene: .; CDR3 DNA: TGTGCCATAACGAAGGAGGTGAACACTGAAGCTTTCTTT; CDR3 protein: CAITKEVNTEAFF
J gene: TRBJ2-5; V gene: TRBV5-1; clone size: .; CDR3 length: 14; D gene: .; CDR3 DNA: TGCGCCAGCAGCGGTACTACCACCCAAGAGACCCAGTACTTC; CDR3 protein: CASSGTTTQETQYF
J gene: TRBJ2-3; V gene: TRBV7-8; clone size: .; CDR3 length: 14; D gene: .; CDR3 DNA: TGTGCCAGCAGCTTATACGGGAGCACAGATACGCAGTATTTT; CDR3 protein: CASSLYGSTDTQYF
J gene: TRBJ2-7; V gene: TRBV7-6; clone size: once; CDR3 length: 14; D gene: TRBD2; CDR3 DNA: TGTGCCAGCAGCTTAGGGGGGGGCTCCTACGAGCAGTACTTC; CDR3 protein: CASSLGGGSYEQYF
J gene: TRBJ2-7; V gene: TRBV2; clone size: .; CDR3 length: 14; D gene: TRBD2; CDR3 DNA: TGTGCCAGCAGTCTAGCGGGGTCCTCCTACGAGCAGTACTTC; CDR3 protein: CASSLAGSSYEQYF